This T cell receptor (beta chain) was retrieved from a study of blood T cell repertoires in COVID-19. Looking at the study overall: Sites in the United States, Italy and Spain provided acute and convalescent COVID-19 samples. PBMCs, B-cell-depleted T cells, or T cells provided the cDNA or gDNA that made up the material.

As handled by the study authors: Estimated nucleated cell counts came from reference gene primer amplification. The method was immunoSEQ multiplex PCR; TCRdb's version includes in-frame clones alone and lacks a portion of them. The DNA gave D and trimming, while V, J and clone size come from that table. The sample consists of about 390,000 clones, more than 75% of them appearing once. The CDR3 is 13 residues long. V was pared by 7 bases and J by 4 bases, with 13 bases between. Germline V CDR1 and CDR2: SNHLY, FYNNEI. Recovered Cohort 3 donors showed two negative PCRs, clearance, or symptom resolution.

This rearrangement joins TRBV2 to TRBJ2-5, with D possibly TRBD1 on 5 matching bases. This TCR derives from a woman in her 50s who had recovered from COVID-19. The sequencing input was PBMCs or T cells enriched from blood (not recorded which). CDR3 residues: CASKAGSSETQYF. The CDR3 DNA reads TGTGCCAGCAAAGCAGGGTCTTCAGAGACCCAGTACTTC.